This is a list of T cell receptor beta chains from one sample in a study of OX40 agonist ivuxolimab in advanced cancers. The repertoire was sequenced with immunoSEQ multiplex PCR; TCRdb's copy has only in-frame clones and lacks some. The table lists about 78,000 clones, approximately 90% of them singletons. The specimen comprised CD4+ or CD8+ T cells sorted from blood, sampled in a trial of the OX40 agonist ivuxolimab. Receptors were obtained from an adult with an advanced solid tumor such as melanoma, head and neck, liver or kidney cancer. CDR3s include the opening cysteine and the closing phenylalanine or tryptophan. A D gene is named only where the DNA matches it firmly. Expanded clones are given a class, and other clones once, few, many or no size at all.

abundance,v_gene,d_gene,j_gene,CDR3aa,CDR3nt
-,TRBV27,-,TRBJ1-5,CASIVNQPQHF,TGTGCCAGTATCGTAAATCAGCCCCAGCATTTT
-,TRBV7-9,-,TRBJ1-2,CASSLAGANYGYTF,TGTGCCAGCAGCTTAGCCGGGGCCAACTATGGCTACACCTTC
-,TRBV4-1,TRBD2,TRBJ2-1,CASSQAPSGGAYEQFF,TGCGCCAGCAGCCAAGCTCCGAGCGGGGGGGCCTATGAGCAGTTCTTC
-,TRBV28,-,TRBJ1-5,CASSYPLQGSGPQHF,TGTGCCAGCAGTTACCCCCTCCAGGGATCTGGGCCCCAGCATTTT
-,TRBV28,-,TRBJ1-2,CASSSQGRVSNYGYTF,TGTGCCAGCAGTTCCCAGGGGAGGGTTTCTAACTATGGCTACACCTTC
-,TRBV5-1,-,TRBJ2-7,CASSLRDSYEQYF,TGCGCCAGCAGCTTGAGAGACAGCTACGAGCAGTACTTC
once,TRBV7-9,-,TRBJ1-4,CASSLVVRETNEKLFF,TGTGCCAGCAGCTTAGTTGTAAGGGAAACTAATGAAAAACTGTTTTTT
-,TRBV19,-,TRBJ2-5,CASSISQSQETQYF,TGTGCCAGTAGTATTTCACAGTCTCAAGAGACCCAGTACTTC
once,TRBV10-3,TRBD2,TRBJ2-5,CAIRSGSSGETQYF,TGTGCCATCAGGAGCGGGAGCTCGGGAGAGACCCAGTACTTC
-,TRBV28,-,TRBJ1-1,CASTTSKAGGSEAFF,TGTGCCAGCACCACCTCAAAGGCGGGGGGCTCTGAAGCTTTCTTT
few,TRBV7-2,-,TRBJ2-3,CASSFLWDALTDTQYF,TGTGCCAGCAGCTTTCTCTGGGACGCCCTCACAGATACGCAGTATTTT
-,TRBV6-4,-,TRBJ2-7,CASSGGSGGVQYF,TGTGCCAGCAGTGGAGGGAGTGGGGGCGTGCAGTACTTC
-,TRBV4-1,-,TRBJ2-3,CASSQAPTGGTDTQYF,TGCGCCAGCAGCCAAGCCCCAACGGGAGGCACAGATACGCAGTATTTT
-,TRBV4-1,-,TRBJ2-7,CASSQGARGPRSYEQYF,TGCGCCAGCAGCCAAGGGGCCAGGGGCCCCCGCTCCTACGAGCAGTACTTC
-,TRBV4-1,-,TRBJ2-6,CASSQYPGFLPGANVLTF,TGCGCCAGCAGCCAATATCCGGGATTCCTCCCTGGGGCCAACGTCCTGACTTTC
-,TRBV18,-,TRBJ2-2,CASSPLLSLGGELFF,TGTGCCAGCTCACCCCTACTCTCCCTGGGCGGGGAGCTGTTTTTT
once,TRBV19,-,TRBJ1-4,CASSSTGGNEKLFF,TGTGCCAGTAGTAGCACCGGGGGCAATGAAAAACTGTTTTTT
-,TRBV11-3,-,TRBJ1-1,CASSPREGRTEAFF,TGTGCCAGCAGCCCCCGGGAGGGGAGGACTGAAGCTTTCTTT
-,TRBV5-4,TRBD1,TRBJ2-7,CASSRDRGLYEQYF,TGTGCCAGCAGCCGCGACAGGGGATTATACGAGCAGTACTTC
-,TRBV11-2,-,TRBJ1-5,CASSLTAIYNSNQPQHF,TGTGCCAGCAGCTTGACAGCAATTTACAATAGCAATCAGCCCCAGCATTTT
few,TRBV19,-,TRBJ1-5,CASSNELGSNQPQHF,TGTGCCAGTAGTAACGAGCTAGGAAGCAATCAGCCCCAGCATTTT
-,TRBV7-2,TRBD2,TRBJ2-2,CASSPLSGGLNTGELFF,TGTGCCAGCAGCCCTCTAAGCGGGGGCTTGAACACCGGGGAGCTGTTTTTT
-,TRBV11-2,TRBD2,TRBJ2-2,CASTQRLAGDTGELFF,TGTGCCAGCACCCAGAGACTAGCGGGAGACACCGGGGAGCTGTTTTTT
few,TRBV30,-,TRBJ1-2,CAWAPGTNYGYTF,TGTGCCTGGGCCCCAGGGACGAACTATGGCTACACCTTC
once,TRBV5-5,-,TRBJ2-5,CASSSPRETQYF,TGTGCCAGCAGCTCCCCCAGAGAGACCCAGTACTTC
-,TRBV13,-,TRBJ2-7,CASSLMGSSFFSYEQYF,TGTGCCAGCAGCTTAATGGGGAGTAGCTTCTTCTCCTACGAGCAGTACTTC
-,TRBV6-4,-,TRBJ1-2,CASSDEGYGYTF,TGTGCCAGCAGTGACGAAGGTTATGGCTACACCTTC
-,TRBV19,-,TRBJ1-2,CASSIRRPTNYGYTF,TGTGCCAGTAGTATTAGACGGCCTACTAACTATGGCTACACCTTC
-,TRBV5-1,-,TRBJ2-6,CASSPIKGSGANVLTF,TGCGCCAGCAGCCCGATAAAGGGTTCCGGGGCCAACGTCCTGACTTTC
once,TRBV29-1,-,TRBJ1-1,CSGRPSGTEAFF,TGCAGCGGACGCCCCTCCGGCACTGAAGCTTTCTTT
-,TRBV11-3,-,TRBJ2-3,CASSFGTDTQYF,TGTGCCAGCAGCTTCGGCACAGATACGCAGTATTTT
-,TRBV5-1,TRBD1,TRBJ1-2,CASSPRTGGDGYTF,TGCGCCAGCAGCCCCCGGACAGGGGGGGATGGCTACACCTTC
-,TRBV7-6,-,TRBJ2-5,CASSPVDETQYF,TGTGCCAGCAGCCCGGTGGACGAGACCCAGTACTTC
-,TRBV7-8,-,TRBJ1-1,CASSLTRDTEAFF,TGTGCCAGCAGCCTGACCAGGGACACTGAAGCTTTCTTT
-,TRBV2,-,TRBJ2-3,CASSEGGGVTANTQYF,TGTGCCAGCAGCGAGGGGGGAGGGGTGACCGCAAATACGCAGTATTTT
-,TRBV5-1,-,TRBJ1-3,CASSARDTGNTIYF,TGCGCCAGCAGCGCAAGGGACACAGGAAACACCATATATTTT
few,TRBV2,-,TRBJ1-5,CASILNRAGNQPQHF,TGTGCCAGCATCTTAAACAGGGCAGGCAATCAGCCCCAGCATTTT
-,TRBV28,-,TRBJ1-2,CASSLFGPTRGYTF,TGTGCCAGCAGTTTATTCGGCCCCACCAGGGGCTACACCTTC
few,TRBV7-2,-,TRBJ2-3,CASSLGGPKREDTQYF,TGTGCCAGCAGCTTAGGGGGACCTAAACGGGAGGATACGCAGTATTTT
-,TRBV7-8,TRBD1,TRBJ1-5,CASSFAGGQPQHF,TGTGCCAGCAGCTTTGCAGGGGGACAGCCCCAGCATTTT
-,TRBV30,TRBD1,TRBJ2-7,CAWRTTRTGAAFYEQYF,TGTGCCTGGAGAACCACACGGACAGGAGCAGCTTTCTACGAGCAGTACTTC
-,TRBV2,-,TRBJ2-5,CASSEAWGSGETQYF,TGTGCCAGCAGTGAAGCCTGGGGGTCGGGAGAGACCCAGTACTTC
-,TRBV10-3,TRBD2,TRBJ2-7,CAISPGGASSDYEQYF,TGTGCCATCAGTCCGGGGGGGGCCTCATCCGATTACGAGCAGTACTTC
few,TRBV30,-,TRBJ1-4,CAWSVGSSRFF,TGTGCCTGGAGTGTGGGAAGCTCAAGGTTTTTT
-,TRBV19,-,TRBJ1-1,CASIRSGRNTEAFF,TGTGCCAGTATCCGGAGTGGGCGGAACACTGAAGCTTTCTTT
-,TRBV5-5,TRBD1,TRBJ1-5,CASSLLGTVDQPQHF,TGTGCCAGCAGCTTGCTAGGGACAGTCGATCAGCCCCAGCATTTT
-,TRBV28,-,TRBJ2-7,CASSYSPATYEQYF,TGTGCCAGCAGTTACTCCCCAGCTACCTACGAGCAGTACTTC
-,TRBV11-2,-,TRBJ1-1,CASSLPGLGAFF,TGTGCCAGCAGCTTACCGGGTCTTGGGGCTTTCTTT
-,TRBV10-3,TRBD2,TRBJ2-3,CAIAGTSGGTDTQYF,TGTGCCATCGCAGGGACTAGCGGGGGGACAGATACGCAGTATTTT
-,TRBV2,TRBD1,TRBJ1-1,CASSFDRVAEAFF,TGTGCCAGCAGCTTCGACAGGGTTGCCGAAGCTTTCTTT
-,TRBV6-1,-,TRBJ1-4,CASSEWGGVLSRTNEKLFF,TGTGCCAGCAGTGAATGGGGGGGGGTTTTATCGAGAACTAATGAAAAACTGTTTTTT
-,TRBV19,-,TRBJ1-1,CASSGVGIALAFF,TGTGCCAGTAGTGGGGTAGGAATTGCCCTGGCTTTCTTT
-,TRBV5-4,TRBD1,TRBJ1-2,CASSLRDRRGYTF,TGTGCCAGCAGCCTCCGGGACAGAAGGGGCTACACCTTC
-,TRBV27,-,TRBJ1-1,CASSLFLGSMKSEAFF,TGTGCCAGCAGTTTATTTTTGGGTTCAATGAAATCTGAAGCTTTCTTT
-,TRBV5-4,-,TRBJ1-5,CASSLSGQPNQPQHF,TGTGCCAGCAGCTTAAGTGGTCAGCCCAATCAGCCCCAGCATTTT
-,TRBV2,-,TRBJ1-1,CASSERSIQAFF,TGTGCCAGCAGTGAAAGGTCAATTCAGGCTTTCTTT
-,TRBV27,TRBD2,TRBJ2-1,CASSLFASGGARGKIF,TGTGCCAGCAGTTTATTTGCTAGCGGGGGGGCCCGGGGGAAGATCTTC
-,TRBV27,-,TRBJ2-1,CARPRGAYNEQFF,TGTGCCAGGCCTAGGGGGGCGTACAATGAGCAGTTCTTC
-,TRBV27,-,TRBJ2-3,CASSLQGRGTDTQYF,TGTGCCAGCAGTCTTCAAGGGAGAGGCACAGATACGCAGTATTTT
-,TRBV15,-,TRBJ2-1,CATSRDPDNEQFF,TGTGCCACCAGCAGAGACCCGGACAATGAGCAGTTCTTC